This T cell receptor beta chain came from a study of control samples from healthy donors and cancer patients. The CDR3 totals 13 residues. The V gene's germline CDR1 is SGHTA and CDR2 FQGNSA. With 0 bases clipped from V and 11 bases from J, the junction kept 5 bases outside the gene matches. The protocol was immunoSEQ multiplex PCR, while the TCRdb copy is restricted to in-frame clones and leaves out a portion. Of around 71,000 clones detected, about 89% appear once; the ten largest clones hold over 2%. The sequenced sample was PBMCs. This TCR came from a woman aged 50 to 65 with head and neck cancer. The gene calls are TRBV7-2 and TRBJ2-7; 9 bases match TRBD1. The CDR3 DNA reads as TGTGCCAGCAGCTTAGCGTCCGGACAGGGGAAGTACTTC. Amino acids: CASSLASGQGKYF.